This T cell receptor (beta chain) is drawn from a study of T cells after yellow fever vaccination. The CDR3 consists of 14 residues. Germline CDR1 and CDR2: LGHDT and YNNKEL (reference sequence). Between the trimmed V and J ends, which lost 8 bases and 1 base, there was a span of 15 bases. One entry per CDR3 protein, called by TCRdb with MiXCR from the 5' RACE reads. The sample contains under 300,000 distinct CDR3 sequences, 6.9% of which appear only once. This clonotype came up a few times. The V and J genes are TRBV3-1 and TRBJ2-7; D not certain. The sequence derives from a man in his thirties or forties who received the YFV17D yellow fever vaccine. Sequenced here: CD4+ T cells sorted from PBMCs, sampled 15 days after the yellow fever booster vaccination. The CDR3 sequence: CASSSKSRSYEQYF. CDR3 nucleotides: TGTGCCAGCTCATCGAAGAGTCGTTCCTACGAGCAGTACTTC.